This entry lists 17 T cell receptor beta chains sequenced from one sample in a study of somatic mutations in cytotoxic T cells in rheumatoid arthritis. Some clones are missing from TCRdb's copy, which holds only in-frame ones; the method was immunoSEQ multiplex PCR. The profile shows 15,000 to 20,000 clones, about 80% of them singletons. Specimen: CD8+ T cells sorted from blood. The receptors were sampled from an adult with rheumatoid arthritis.

The chain couples TRBV6-1 to TRBJ2-2; 10 nucleotides align to TRBD2. The CDR3 spans 15 residues. Germline-derived CDR1 and CDR2 are MNHNS and SASEGT. V lost 3 bases, J lost 6 bases, and 4 bases stayed unmatched. The CDR3 region has the DNA TGTGCCAGCAGTGAGAGCGGGGGGGCCGCCGGGGAGCTGTTTTTT. This sequence encodes CASSESGGAAGELFF.

V is TRBV28 and J is TRBJ1-5; the match to TRBD1 covers 8 bases. The CDR3 is 14 amino acids. The V and J ends lost 3 bases and 7 bases, in that order; junction bases with no gene match: 5. Germline-derived CDR1 and CDR2 are MDHEN and SYDVKM. In nucleotides, the CDR3 is TGTGCCAGCAGTTTTGGACAGGGTGGACAGCCCCAGCATTTT. It codes for CASSFGQGGQPQHF. Full variable domain (missing parts from reference TRBV28 and TRBJ1-5): DVKVTQSSRYLVKRTGEKVFLECVQDMDHENMFWYRQDPGLGLRLIYFSYDVKMKEKGDIPEGYSVSREKKERFSLILESASTNQTSMYLCASSFGQGGQPQHFGDGTRLSIL.

This clone was counted a few times. The chain couples TRBV10-2 to TRBJ2-7; D may match TRBD1 or TRBD2 (7 bases each). Germline lookup yields CDR1 WSHSY and CDR2 SAAADI. With 6 bases removed from V and 3 bases from J, the gap between germline ends came to 12 bases. The CDR3 has 13 residues. The CDR3 nucleotides are TGCGCCAGCAGCCCAGGGGGGGTCTACGAGCAGTACTTC. Residues: CASSPGGVYEQYF.

The chain is built from TRBV6-1 and TRBJ1-5; D not certain. CDR1 MNHNS and CDR2 SASEGT come from the germline V gene. V lost 1 base, J lost 4 bases, and 11 bases lay in between. The length of the CDR3 is 15 residues. CDR3 sequence reads: CASSEVYGINQPQHF. CDR3 nucleotides: TGTGCCAGCAGTGAAGTGTACGGAATTAATCAGCCCCAGCATTTT.

This clone was counted a single time. The chain uses TRBV11-3 and TRBJ2-5, with 10 bases fitting TRBD2. CDR1 is SGHNT and CDR2 is YENEEA in the germline V gene. CDR3 size: 15 residues. The trim removed 5 bases at V and 2 bases at J, leaving 5 bases unmatched. The CDR3 nucleotides read TGTGCCAGCAGCACCGGGACTAGCGAGCAAGAGACCCAGTACTTC. This sequence encodes CASSTGTSEQETQYF.

This clone was observed once. The V and J genes are TRBV27 and TRBJ2-3; the D is unclear. V lost 6 bases and J 8 bases, leaving 9 bases between the germline ends. CDR3 length equals 11 residues. In germline, CDR1 is MNHEY, CDR2 SMNVEV (reference sequence). The CDR3 spells CASSTSGTQYF. The CDR3 bases are TGTGCCAGCAGCACGTCGGGTACGCAGTATTTT.

V gene TRBV7-8 combines with J gene TRBJ2-7, with D maybe TRBD2 (7 bases). Trimming cost V 1 base and J 7 bases, with 14 bases left between them. Germline CDR1 is SGHVS and CDR2 is FQNEAQ. The CDR3 length is 14 residues. The CDR3 protein is CASSLVSGGREQYF. In DNA, the CDR3 is TGTGCCAGCAGCTTAGTCTCCGGGGGGCGGGAGCAGTACTTC.

The chain employs TRBV6-5 and TRBJ2-5; TRBD1 is a possible D gene (5 bases). Germline assignment: CDR1 MNHEY and CDR2 SVGAGI. The V and J ends lost 9 bases and 0 bases respectively, with 11 bases between them. The CDR3 contains 13 residues. The CDR3 region is CASPRVHQETQYF. The CDR3 bases are TGTGCCAGTCCCAGGGTACACCAAGAGACCCAGTACTTC.

The chain uses TRBV30 and TRBJ1-4; no clear D gene. V was shortened by 1 base and J by 5 bases, with 14 bases between the two germline ends. The CDR3 length is 15 residues. Germline V gives CDR1 GTSNPN, CDR2 SVGIG (reference sequence). The chain's CDR3 is CAWSEAATSNEKLFF. DNA of the CDR3: TGTGCCTGGAGTGAAGCCGCTACCTCAAATGAAAAACTGTTTTTT. Based on the CDR3 plus reference TRBV30 and TRBJ1-4, the full variable domain is SQTIHQWPATLVQPVGSPLSLECTVEGTSNPNLYWYRQAAGRGLQLLFYSVGIGQISSEVPQNLSASRPQDRQFILSSKKLLLSDSGFYLCAWSEAATSNEKLFFGSGTQLSVL.

V gene TRBV7-8 combines with J gene TRBJ2-1, with D tentatively TRBD1 (5 bases). V dropped 2 bases and J dropped 7 bases, with 9 bases sitting between them. The CDR3 loop spans 13 amino acids. Germline V lookup: CDR1 SGHVS, CDR2 FQNEAQ. The CDR3 protein is CASSLHPGNEQFF. The CDR3 DNA follows: TGTGCCAGCAGCTTACATCCAGGGAATGAGCAGTTCTTC.

CDR3 loop: CASSQAAGTTRSNEQFF. The CDR3 nucleotides are TGCGCCAGCAGCCAAGCCGCCGGGACCACTAGGTCTAATGAGCAGTTCTTC. The chain combines TRBV4-1 with TRBJ2-1; D may correspond to TRBD1 or TRBD2 (5 bases each). The V gene lost 1 base and the J gene lost 7 bases, with 20 bases spanning the gap. This CDR3 spans 17 amino acids. Germline V lookup: CDR1 MGHRA, CDR2 YSYEKL.

V is TRBV6-6 and J is TRBJ2-5; D ambiguous. Germline CDR1 reads MNHNY; CDR2 reads SVGAGI (reference sequence). V was pared by 5 bases and J by 5 bases, with 12 bases between. CDR3 length: 13 residues. The CDR3 nucleotides are TGTGCCAGCAGTCTACGCCGAGATGAGACCCAGTACTTC. Protein sequence: CASSLRRDETQYF.

V gene TRBV4-1 combines with J gene TRBJ2-6; D call uncertain. V lost 0 bases and J 0 bases, leaving 6 bases between the germline ends. This CDR3 spans 16 amino acids. Per germline, CDR1 MGHRA and CDR2 YSYEKL. For the CDR3, the DNA is TGCGCCAGCAGCCAAGAGCGAGCCTCTGGGGCCAACGTCCTGACTTTC. Protein product: CASSQERASGANVLTF.

DNA for the CDR3: TGTGCCAGCAGCTTAGCGGGACAGGGAGTTGAAAAACTGTTTTTT. Its translation is CASSLAGQGVEKLFF. This chain joins TRBV7-9 and TRBJ1-4; 9 nucleotides agree with TRBD1. Per germline, CDR1 SEHNR and CDR2 FQNEAQ (reference sequence). The CDR3 contains 15 residues. Losses at the gene ends were 0 bases for V and 7 bases for J; bases not matched to a gene: 3.

The gene calls are TRBV5-6 and TRBJ2-4; D call uncertain. The CDR3 loop spans 15 amino acids. Trimming cost V 2 bases and J 0 bases, with 9 bases left between them. CDR1 and CDR2 from the germline V gene are SGHDT and YYEEEE. For the CDR3, the DNA is TGTGCCAGCAGCTTCTCGACGGTAGCCAAAAACATTCAGTACTTC. It yields the protein CASSFSTVAKNIQYF.

The chain has TRBV29-1 and TRBJ2-1; 9 bases fit TRBD1. With 0 bases clipped from V and 9 bases from J, the junction kept 9 bases outside the gene matches. Germline CDR1 is SQVTM and CDR2 is ANQGSEA. The CDR3 runs to 15 residues. The CDR3 nucleotides read TGCAGCGTTGAAGACGGGGACAGGGAGTATGGTGAGCAGTTCTTC. Its protein is CSVEDGDREYGEQFF.

The V call is TRBV13, the J call TRBJ1-6; TRBD1 matches 7 bases. Looked up from germline, CDR1 is PRHDT and CDR2 is FYEKMQ (reference sequence). Trimming at V came to 6 bases and at J to 8 bases, leaving 7 bases not matched to a gene. The CDR3 covers 14 residues. DNA for the CDR3: TGTGCCAGCAGGTTACGAGGGGGCTATTCACCCCTCCACTTT. Translation gives CASRLRGGYSPLHF.